This T cell receptor beta chain was sequenced in a study of T cell responses to AZD1222 COVID-19 vaccine. Profiling relied on immunoSEQ multiplex PCR, and the TCRdb table lists in-frame clones only, not all of them. The sample lists 110,000 to 150,000 clones, about 90% occurring once. Study-wide results and limits: Spike-specific TCR breadth and depth both grew after two AZD1222 doses.

The V and J ends lost 4 bases and 5 bases respectively, with 12 bases between them. The CDR3 has 13 amino acids. Germline CDR1 is SGHDT and CDR2 is YYEEEE. With respect to this clone: Its target is unknown.

The gene calls are TRBV5-6 and TRBJ1-1; D might be TRBD1 (6 bases). This TCR was sampled from an adult in good health. Source: peripheral blood, taken on day 0 of AZD1222 vaccination. The chain's CDR3 is CASSLTGSTEAFF. The CDR3 DNA sequence: TGTGCCAGCAGCCTTACAGGGTCAACTGAAGCTTTCTTT.